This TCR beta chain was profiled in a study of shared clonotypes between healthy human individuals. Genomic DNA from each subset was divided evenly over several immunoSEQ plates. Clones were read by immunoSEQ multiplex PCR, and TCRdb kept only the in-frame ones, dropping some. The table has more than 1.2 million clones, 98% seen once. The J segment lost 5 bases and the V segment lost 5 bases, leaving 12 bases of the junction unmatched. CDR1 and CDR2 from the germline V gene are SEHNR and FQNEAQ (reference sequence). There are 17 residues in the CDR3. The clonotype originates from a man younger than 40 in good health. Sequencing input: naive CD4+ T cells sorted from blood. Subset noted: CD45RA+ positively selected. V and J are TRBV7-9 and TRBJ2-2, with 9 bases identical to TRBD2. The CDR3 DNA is TGTGCCAGCAGCCCGGGGAGGGCTAGCGGGATTACCGGGGAGCTGTTTTTT. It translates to CASSPGRASGITGELFF.